The 14 T cell receptor beta chains below were found in one sample sequenced in a study of T cell responses to AZD1222 COVID-19 vaccine. The method was immunoSEQ multiplex PCR; TCRdb's version includes in-frame clones alone and lacks a portion of them. The table includes tens of thousands of clones, 80% to 90% detected once. The input for sequencing was peripheral blood, taken on day 0 of MenACWY control vaccination. These receptors came from an adult in good health.

The V gene is TRBV27, the J gene TRBJ1-4; D gene unclear. In germline, CDR1 is MNHEY, CDR2 SMNVEV (reference sequence). The germline V and J ends were trimmed by 5 bases and 4 bases, with 14 bases remaining between them. The length of the CDR3 is 15 residues. CDR3: CASSPIGRVNEKLFF. CDR3 nucleotides: TGTGCCAGCAGTCCAATAGGGAGGGTTAATGAAAAACTGTTTTTT. Variable domain in full (rest from reference TRBV27 and TRBJ1-4): EAQVTQNPRYLITVTGKKLTVTCSQNMNHEYMSWYRQDPGLGLRQIYYSMNVEVTDKGDVPEGYKVSRKEKRNFPLILESPSPNQTSLYFCASSPIGRVNEKLFFGSGTQLSVL.

This clone has a single count. CDR3 nucleotide sequence: TGTGCCAGCAGCTTAGCGGCTAGCGGGACGTACAATGAGCAGTTCTTC. Translation: CASSLAASGTYNEQFF. J is TRBJ2-1 and V is TRBV11-1; 9 nucleotides line up with TRBD2. V shed 0 bases, J shed 4 bases, and the junction held 4 bases outside the gene matches. This CDR3 contains 16 residues. Germline V lookup: CDR1 SGHAT, CDR2 FQDESV (reference sequence).

The V and J genes are TRBV19 and TRBJ2-5; D is perhaps TRBD2 (6 bases). V was shortened by 6 bases and J by 4 bases, with 9 bases between the two germline ends. This CDR3 spans 12 amino acids. Germline assignment: CDR1 LNHDA and CDR2 SQIVND (reference sequence). The CDR3 DNA is TGTGCCAGTAGAGAGGGAGGAGAGACCCAGTACTTC. Amino acid sequence: CASREGGETQYF.

This chain links TRBV4-3 with TRBJ1-2; D is unresolved. This CDR3 contains 16 residues. V lost 0 bases and J lost 3, with 14 bases in between. Germline V gives CDR1 LGHNA, CDR2 YSLEER. The CDR3 reads CASSQDPRQFHYGYTF. CDR3 nucleotides: TGCGCCAGCAGCCAAGACCCCAGGCAGTTTCACTATGGCTACACCTTC.

This clone was found a few times. The V and J genes are TRBV11-3 and TRBJ2-6; D gene uncertain. Trimming removed 5 bases at V and 0 bases at J, with 8 bases between. The germline V gene encodes CDR1 SGHNT and CDR2 YENEEA. This CDR3 is built from 15 residues. CDR3 DNA: TGTGCCAGCAGCCCCGGAGTCTCTGGGGCCAACGTCCTGACTTTC. Amino acids: CASSPGVSGANVLTF.

The rearrangement uses TRBV29-1 and TRBJ1-4; TRBD1 aligns across 7 bases. The V gene end was trimmed by 4 bases and the J gene end by 3 bases; junction bases not matched to a gene: 11. Per the germline V gene, CDR1 is SQVTM and CDR2 is ANQGSEA. The CDR3 loop spans 16 amino acids. CDR3 sequence: CSVGGTLQGPNEKLFF. CDR3 nucleotide sequence: TGCAGCGTTGGGGGGACGTTACAGGGGCCTAATGAAAAACTGTTTTTT.

The gene calls are TRBV27 and TRBJ1-5; D remains unclear. The V end lost 5 bases, the J end lost 2 bases, and 19 bases lay between the germline ends. Germline lookup yields CDR1 MNHEY and CDR2 SMNVEV (reference sequence). The length of the CDR3 is 17 residues. CDR3 DNA: TGTGCCAGCAGTCCCGATGGAGGGAATCCGGGCAATCAGCCCCAGCATTTT. Residues: CASSPDGGNPGNQPQHF.

V usage is TRBV10-3 and J usage is TRBJ2-3, with 12 nucleotides matching TRBD2. The CDR3 is 16 residues long. From germline, CDR1 is ENHRY and CDR2 SYGVKD. After removal of 4 bases from V and 4 bases from J, the junction contained 6 bases not matched to a gene. CDR3 DNA: TGTGCCATCAGTGCTTCTACTAGCGGGGGGCCAGATACGCAGTATTTT. This encodes CAISASTSGGPDTQYF.

The J gene is TRBJ1-1, the V gene TRBV2; D is unresolved. The germline V and J ends were trimmed by 6 bases and 2 bases, with 7 bases remaining between them. The germline V gene has CDR1 SNHLY and CDR2 FYNNEI. The CDR3 runs 12 residues. This chain's CDR3 is CASRQTNTEAFF. The DNA of the CDR3 is TGTGCCAGCAGACAGACCAACACTGAAGCTTTCTTT.

This chain links TRBV5-8 with TRBJ2-1; TRBD1 matches 10 bases. CDR1 and CDR2 (germline): SGHTS, YDEGEE. J gave up 9 bases and V 5 bases, and 5 bases lay outside the gene matches. The CDR3 loop spans 13 amino acids. The CDR3: CASRETGGGEQFF. The CDR3 DNA sequence: TGTGCCAGCAGAGAGACAGGGGGCGGTGAGCAGTTCTTC.

The V gene is TRBV10-3, the J gene TRBJ2-5; D is possibly TRBD1 (6 bases). Trimming left V 5 bases short and J 5 bases short, with 12 bases between. Germline CDR1 and CDR2: ENHRY and SYGVKD. The CDR3 has 13 residues. As DNA, the CDR3 is TGTGCCATCAGTACAGGGAGAGAGGAGACCCAGTACTTC. This encodes CAISTGREETQYF.

V is TRBV6-6 and J is TRBJ1-1, with 8 bases matching TRBD1. CDR1 is MNHNY, CDR2 SVGAGI, per germline (reference sequence). The ends lost 5 bases at V and 1 base at J; junction bases unmatched: 12. The CDR3 runs to 17 residues. The CDR3 region has the DNA TGTGCCAGCAGTCAACCTACAGGGGGTTGGGAGAACACTGAAGCTTTCTTT. It encodes CASSQPTGGWENTEAFF.

This clone was found once. The genes are TRBV5-4 and TRBJ1-1, with no clear D. Germline CDR1 reads SGHNT; CDR2 reads YYREEE (reference sequence). The CDR3 has 14 amino acids. Trimming removed 5 bases from V and 0 bases from J, with 11 bases in between. CDR3 region: CASSIGGMNTEAFF. The CDR3 bases are TGTGCCAGCAGTATCGGAGGGATGAACACTGAAGCTTTCTTT.

The chain recombines TRBV4-3 with TRBJ1-4, with 8 nucleotides matching TRBD1. Germline lookup yields CDR1 LGHNA and CDR2 YSLEER. The V and J ends lost 3 bases and 4 bases, in that order; junction bases with no gene match: 4. This CDR3 is built from 15 residues. The DNA of the CDR3 is TGCGCCAGCAGCCACAGGACAGGGAATAATGAAAAACTGTTTTTT. Its translation: CASSHRTGNNEKLFF.